This entry lists 2 T cell receptor beta chains sequenced from one sample in a study of shared clonotypes between healthy human individuals. The protocol was immunoSEQ multiplex PCR, while the TCRdb copy is restricted to in-frame clones and leaves out a portion. This sample has 2 million or so clones, with about 95% found just once. The naive CD8 fraction comprised CD45RO-negative cells positively selected for CCR7 and excluded terminally differentiated effector memory CD45RA+ cells. The sample was naive CD8+ T cells sorted from blood. Every receptor here comes from a man younger than 30 in good health.

The chain links TRBV7-9 to TRBJ2-2, with 13 bases identical to TRBD2. This CDR3 is 18 amino acids long. The germline CDR1 and CDR2 sequences are SEHNR and FQNEAQ (reference sequence). V gave up 6 bases and J gave up 1 base; unmatched junction bases: 8. CDR3 bases: TGTGCCAGCAGGGGTCACGGACTAGCGGGAGAGAACACCGGGGAGCTGTTTTTT. It specifies CASRGHGLAGENTGELFF. The variable domain in full, with the rest retrieved from reference TRBV7-9 and TRBJ2-2, is DTGVSQNPRHKITKRGQNVTFRCDPISEHNRLYWYRQTLGQGPEFLTYFQNEAQLEKSRLLSDRFSAERPKGSFSTLEIQRTEQGDSAMYLCASRGHGLAGENTGELFFGEGSRLTVL.

Points on this clone: One end of the junction is discordant with germline, which a read error may explain. The chain uses TRBV7-2 and TRBJ1-1; 7 bases line up with TRBD1. The CDR3 is made up of 14 amino acids. Germline V lookup: CDR1 SGHTA, CDR2 FQGNSA. CDR3 coding DNA: TGTGCCAGCAGTTTAGTACAGGGGTACACTGAAGCTTTCTTT. Translation gives CASSLVQGYTEAFF. The full variable domain, in which reference TRBV7-2 and TRBJ1-1 provide the parts outside the CDR3, is GAGVSQSPSNKVTEKGKDVELRCDPISGHTALYWYRQSLGQGLEFLIYFQGNSAPDKSGLPSDRFSAERTGGSVSTLTIQRTQQEDSAVYLCASSLVQGYTEAFFGQGTRLTVV.